One sample yielded the 26 T cell receptor beta chains listed below, sequenced in a study of chemoradiotherapy in HPV16-positive cancers. The protocol was immunoSEQ multiplex PCR, while the TCRdb copy is restricted to in-frame clones and leaves out a portion. The sample contains approximately 34,000 clones, roughly 87% of which appear only once. This sample comprised blood, obtained from a patient who underwent chemoradiotherapy. The source is a human donor with HPV-associated anogenital cancer.

The V call is TRBV14, the J call TRBJ2-2; D is possibly TRBD1 or TRBD2 (5 bases each). CDR3 length equals 17 residues. Between the trimmed V and J ends, which lost 4 bases and 0 bases, there was a span of 15 bases. Germline CDR1 and CDR2: SGHDN and FVKESK. The CDR3: CASSRRVGPSNTGELFF. CDR3 DNA: TGTGCCAGCAGCCGAAGGGTGGGACCTTCGAACACCGGGGAGCTGTTTTTT.

The chain couples TRBV7-7 to TRBJ2-1; either TRBD1 or TRBD2 may supply D (5 bases each). CDR1 and CDR2 (germline): SSHAT, FNYEAQ (reference sequence). The V end lost 1 base, the J end lost 8 bases, and 12 bases lay between the germline ends. The CDR3 length is 14 residues. The CDR3 DNA follows: TGTGCCAGCAGCTTAGTCTGGGGGAGCCATGAGCAGTTCTTC. Amino acids: CASSLVWGSHEQFF.

This chain uses TRBV7-6 with TRBJ2-2; no reliable D call. This CDR3 has 14 amino acids. Trimming stripped 1 base from V and 2 bases from J, with 5 bases between. CDR1 and CDR2 from the germline V gene are SGHVS and FNYEAQ. CDR3 sequence: CASSLVRNTGELFF. DNA of the CDR3: TGTGCCAGCAGCTTAGTCAGAAACACCGGGGAGCTGTTTTTT.

The chain is built from TRBV9 and TRBJ1-4, with 7 bases identical to TRBD1. The germline gives CDR1 SGDLS, CDR2 YYNGEE. V was clipped by 4 bases and J by 4 bases; unmatched bases: 4. This CDR3 spans 14 amino acids. CDR3 amino acids: CASSPQGINEKLFF. The CDR3 DNA sequence: TGTGCCAGCAGCCCACAGGGGATTAATGAAAAACTGTTTTTT.

The rearrangement joins TRBV20-1 to TRBJ2-4; D gene ambiguous. The CDR3 consists of 11 residues. V lost 6 bases to trimming and J lost 0 bases, with 3 bases between them. The germline V gene encodes CDR1 DFQATT and CDR2 SNEGSKA (reference sequence). CDR3: CSAGAKNIQYF. In DNA, the CDR3 is TGCAGTGCCGGAGCCAAAAACATTCAGTACTTC.

This chain joins TRBV19 and TRBJ2-1; tentatively, D is TRBD2 (5 bases). V was shortened by 9 bases and J by 1 base, with 16 bases between the two germline ends. The CDR3 loop spans 15 amino acids. CDR1 and CDR2 (germline): LNHDA, SQIVND (reference sequence). CDR3: CASTIPGSSYNEQFF. CDR3 DNA sequence: TGTGCCAGCACGATCCCGGGATCATCCTACAATGAGCAGTTCTTC.

The rearrangement uses TRBV5-5 and TRBJ2-3, with TRBD2 matching 9 bases. CDR3 length: 15 residues. The germline gives CDR1 SGHKS, CDR2 YYEKEE (reference sequence). Germline trimming cut 2 bases from V and 2 bases from J; bases unmatched to any gene: 3. The CDR3 reads CASSLTSGYTDTQYF. The CDR3 DNA is TGTGCCAGCAGCTTAACTAGCGGGTACACAGATACGCAGTATTTT. Drawing the rest from reference TRBV5-5 and TRBJ2-3, the complete variable domain is DAGVTQSPTHLIKTRGQQVTLRCSPISGHKSVSWYQQVLGQGPQFIFQYYEKEERGRGNFPDRFSARQFPNYSSELNVNALLLGDSALYLCASSLTSGYTDTQYFGPGTRLTVL.

J is TRBJ1-5 and V is TRBV7-9, with 8 positions matching TRBD1. Trimming at V came to 5 bases and at J to 10 bases, leaving 4 bases not matched to a gene. The CDR3 extends over 12 amino acids. CDR1 SEHNR and CDR2 FQNEAQ come from the germline V gene (reference sequence). CDR3 in amino acids: CASSPGQGPQHF. In DNA, the CDR3 is TGTGCCAGCAGCCCAGGACAGGGACCCCAGCATTTT.

The V and J genes are TRBV6-1 and TRBJ2-7; D is tentatively TRBD1 or TRBD2 (5 bases each). Germline V gives CDR1 MNHNS, CDR2 SASEGT. The CDR3 runs to 13 residues. The ends were cut back, 10 bases at V and 0 bases at J, with 13 bases in the middle. Here the CDR3 reads CATRDPSSYEQYF. CDR3 in DNA: TGTGCCACCAGGGACCCGAGCTCCTACGAGCAGTACTTC.

This clone appeared a few times. V gene TRBV5-6 combines with J gene TRBJ1-4; a possible D gene is TRBD1 (5 bases). CDR3 size: 15 residues. Germline lookup yields CDR1 SGHDT and CDR2 YYEEEE. With 0 bases removed from V and 4 bases from J, the gap between germline ends came to 10 bases. The CDR3, as DNA: TGTGCCAGCAGCTTGGCTGGGCAGGGTAATGAAAAACTGTTTTTT. Encoded protein: CASSLAGQGNEKLFF.

CDR3 DNA: TGTGCCAGCAGTTACTCTAACCCGGGGGCCGGCTACACCTTC. It specifies CASSYSNPGAGYTF. This chain links TRBV6-5 with TRBJ1-2, with D possibly being TRBD1 (6 bases). This CDR3 is 14 amino acids long. Trimming took off 0 bases at V and 8 bases at J, with 13 bases between the two ends. Looked up from germline, CDR1 is MNHEY and CDR2 is SVGAGI.

The chain has TRBV5-1 and TRBJ2-3, with 9 nucleotides matching TRBD2. J gave up 3 bases and V 4 bases, and 9 bases lay outside the gene matches. Germline assignment: CDR1 SGHRS and CDR2 YFSETQ. CDR3 length equals 16 residues. CDR3 DNA sequence: TGCGCCAGCAGCCCCCTAGCGGGGATGGGTACAGATACGCAGTATTTT. Translating gives CASSPLAGMGTDTQYF.

The chain links TRBV6-5 to TRBJ2-2, with unresolved D. Germline V gene lookup returns CDR1 MNHEY and CDR2 SVGAGI. The CDR3 spans 16 residues. V dropped 4 bases and J dropped 1 base, with 13 bases sitting between them. The CDR3 DNA reads as TGTGCCAGCAGTTCCAACCTAGTGCTGAACACCGGGGAGCTGTTTTTT. Protein: CASSSNLVLNTGELFF.

V is TRBV12-5 and J is TRBJ2-3; 7 nucleotides align to TRBD2. The germline CDR1 and CDR2 sequences are LGHNT and FRNRAP. CDR3 size: 15 residues. J gave up 5 bases and V 2 bases, and 7 bases lay outside the gene matches. CDR3 residues: CASGLPRLAEDTQYF. CDR3 nucleotide sequence: TGTGCTAGTGGTTTGCCACGACTAGCAGAAGATACGCAGTATTTT. The variable domain in full, completed from reference TRBV12-5 and TRBJ2-3, reads DARVTQTPRHKVTEMGQEVTMRCQPILGHNTVFWYRQTMMQGLELLAYFRNRAPLDDSGMPKDRFSAEMPDATLATLKIQPSEPRDSAVYFCASGLPRLAEDTQYFGPGTRLTVL.

The chain combines TRBV19 with TRBJ2-4; no definite D call. This CDR3 has 18 residues. V was pared by 3 bases and J by 0 bases, with 18 bases between. The germline CDR1 and CDR2 sequences are LNHDA and SQIVND (reference sequence). CDR3 protein: CASSMIFEAELAKNIQYF. CDR3 coding DNA: TGTGCCAGTAGTATGATCTTTGAGGCGGAACTAGCCAAAAACATTCAGTACTTC. The variable domain in full, with the rest retrieved from reference TRBV19 and TRBJ2-4, is DGGITQSPKYLFRKEGQNVTLSCEQNLNHDAMYWYRQDPGQGLRLIYYSQIVNDFQKGDIAEGYSVSREKKESFPLTVTSAQKNPTAFYLCASSMIFEAELAKNIQYFGAGTRLSVL.

V and J are TRBV18 and TRBJ2-2; D gene uncertain. Trimming stripped 0 bases from V and 3 bases from J, with 14 bases between. Germline CDR1 and CDR2: KGHSH and LQKENI. The length of the CDR3 is 17 residues. In DNA form, the CDR3 reads TGTGCCAGCTCACCACCTTTCGGGCAGTTTTACACCGGGGAGCTGTTTTTT. This gives the protein CASSPPFGQFYTGELFF. The full variable domain, with the rest looked up from reference TRBV18 and TRBJ2-2, is NAGVMQNPRHLVRRRGQEARLRCSPMKGHSHVYWYRQLPEEGLKFMVYLQKENIIDESGMPKERFSAEFPKEGPSILRIQQVVRGDSAAYFCASSPPFGQFYTGELFFGEGSRLTVL.

The genes are TRBV7-2 and TRBJ1-1, with D possibly matching TRBD1 (5 bases). The germline V gene has CDR1 SGHTA and CDR2 FQGNSA. Between the trimmed V and J ends, which lost 1 base and 4 bases, there was a span of 16 bases. The CDR3 consists of 16 residues. CDR3: CASSLEAQGGATEAFF. The CDR3 DNA sequence: TGTGCCAGCAGCTTAGAAGCCCAGGGCGGCGCCACTGAAGCTTTCTTT.

The rearrangement uses TRBV21-1 and TRBJ2-5; no DNA check was done on the table's D call, TRBD2. TRBV21-1 represents a pseudogene. The CDR3 has 17 amino acids. CDR3 bases: TGTGCCAGCAGCAAGCGGGGGCGATACTTTGCTCAAGAGACCCAGTACTTC. It translates to CASSKRGRYFAQETQYF.

The J gene is TRBJ2-3, the V gene TRBV12-1; no DNA check was done on the table's D call, TRBD2. TRBV12-1 is reported as a pseudogene. The CDR3 covers 17 residues. For the CDR3, the DNA is TGTGCCAGCAGCTTAAGGCGGCTAGCGGGAGAGAGAGATACGCAGTATTTT. It specifies CASSLRRLAGERDTQYF.

The CDR3 sequence: CASRVDERGSPLHF. DNA of the CDR3: TGTGCCAGCAGGGTTGATGAAAGGGGATCACCCCTCCACTTT. V gene TRBV21-1 combines with J gene TRBJ1-6; TRBD1 is the table's D call and was not checked against the DNA. TRBV21-1 is deemed a pseudogene. This CDR3 comprises 14 residues.

In this sample, this clone turned up once. The chain joins TRBV19 to TRBJ2-4, with TRBD1 identical over 8 bases. CDR1 is LNHDA and CDR2 is SQIVND in the germline V gene (reference sequence). Germline trimming cut 5 bases from V and 8 bases from J; bases unmatched to any gene: 8. The CDR3 length is 14 residues. The CDR3 spells CASSFRTGTDIQYF. CDR3 in DNA: TGTGCCAGTAGTTTCCGGACAGGGACCGACATTCAGTACTTC.

The V gene is TRBV7-2, the J gene TRBJ1-1, with 7 bases lining up with TRBD1. The J segment lost 6 bases and the V segment lost 0 bases, leaving 7 bases of the junction unmatched. Germline-derived CDR1 and CDR2 are SGHTA and FQGNSA. This CDR3 spans 15 amino acids. CDR3 bases: TGTGCCAGCAGCTTAGCCGGCAGGGGGAGCGCTGAAGCTTTCTTT. It specifies CASSLAGRGSAEAFF. The full variable domain, completed using reference TRBV7-2 and TRBJ1-1, is GAGVSQSPSNKVTEKGKDVELRCDPISGHTALYWYRQSLGQGLEFLIYFQGNSAPDKSGLPSDRFSAERTGGSVSTLTIQRTQQEDSAVYLCASSLAGRGSAEAFFGQGTRLTVV.

The chain uses TRBV18 and TRBJ2-1; a weak D match, TRBD2 (6 bases). The ends were cut back, 6 bases at V and 5 bases at J, with 11 bases in the middle. Germline CDR1 is KGHSH and CDR2 is LQKENI. The CDR3 consists of 13 residues. The CDR3 protein is CASSGGTDNEQFF. The CDR3 region has the DNA TGTGCCAGCTCGGGCGGGACGGACAATGAGCAGTTCTTC.

The chain carries TRBV7-9 and TRBJ2-7, with D perhaps matching TRBD1 (6 bases). The germline V gene encodes CDR1 SEHNR and CDR2 FQNEAQ (reference sequence). V lost 1 base, J lost 2 bases, and 12 bases lay in between. The CDR3 is made up of 15 amino acids. The CDR3 sequence is CASSLGGHTPYEQYF. In DNA, the CDR3 is TGTGCCAGCAGCTTAGGGGGACACACTCCCTACGAGCAGTACTTC.

The chain employs TRBV14 and TRBJ2-7; 8 bases line up with TRBD1. The V gene end was trimmed by 4 bases and the J gene end by 1 base; junction bases not matched to a gene: 6. Germline CDR1 is SGHDN and CDR2 is FVKESK. This CDR3 contains 15 residues. The CDR3 DNA follows: TGTGCCAGCAGCCGGCAGGGGGCAGGGTCCTACGAGCAGTACTTC. Protein: CASSRQGAGSYEQYF.

The rearrangement links TRBV30 to TRBJ1-1, with D unclear. The CDR3 spans 13 residues. Germline V gene lookup returns CDR1 GTSNPN and CDR2 SVGIG (reference sequence). Trimming cost V 0 bases and J 8 bases, with 13 bases left between them. The CDR3 here is CAWSVLGMAEAFF. As DNA, the CDR3 is TGTGCCTGGAGTGTACTGGGGATGGCCGAAGCTTTCTTT.